This T cell receptor beta chain was retrieved from a study of molecular identifiers for immune sequencing clone quantification. TCRdb reprocessed the PCR reads with MiXCR, giving one entry per CDR3 protein. Among some 580,000 distinct CDR3 sequences, roughly 25% were seen once, and the ten largest hold about 0.73%. The CDR3 runs to 14 residues. The germline CDR1 and CDR2 sequences are WNHNN and SYGVQD (reference sequence). The V end lost 2 bases, the J end lost 3 bases, and 10 bases lay between the germline ends. The sequenced material came from naive CD8+ T cells from blood, with Jurkat cell RNA spiked in. Specified subset: FACS-sorted CD8+CD4-CCR7+CD45RA+ naive T cells. The chain combines TRBV10-1 with TRBJ2-5, with D possibly matching TRBD1 (6 bases). The clonotype comes from a human donor in good health. Some libraries in this study had Jurkat cell RNA spiked in. CDR3: CASSEDRWEETQYF. In DNA, the CDR3 is TGCGCCAGCAGTGAGGACAGGTGGGAAGAGACCCAGTACTTC.